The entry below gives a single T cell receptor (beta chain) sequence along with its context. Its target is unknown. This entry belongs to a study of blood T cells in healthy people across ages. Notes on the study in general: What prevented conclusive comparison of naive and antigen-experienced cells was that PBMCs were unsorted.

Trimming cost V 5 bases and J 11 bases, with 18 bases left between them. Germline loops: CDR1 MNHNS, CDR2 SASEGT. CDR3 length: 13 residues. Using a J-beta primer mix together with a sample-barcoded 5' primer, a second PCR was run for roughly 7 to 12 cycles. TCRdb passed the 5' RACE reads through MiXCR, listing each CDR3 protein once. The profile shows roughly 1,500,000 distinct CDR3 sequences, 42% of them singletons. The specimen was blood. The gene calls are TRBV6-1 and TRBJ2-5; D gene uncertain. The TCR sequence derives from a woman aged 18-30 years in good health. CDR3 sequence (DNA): TGTGCCAGCAGTACTGACACTAACAATGAGCAGTACTTC. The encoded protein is CASSTDTNNEQYF.